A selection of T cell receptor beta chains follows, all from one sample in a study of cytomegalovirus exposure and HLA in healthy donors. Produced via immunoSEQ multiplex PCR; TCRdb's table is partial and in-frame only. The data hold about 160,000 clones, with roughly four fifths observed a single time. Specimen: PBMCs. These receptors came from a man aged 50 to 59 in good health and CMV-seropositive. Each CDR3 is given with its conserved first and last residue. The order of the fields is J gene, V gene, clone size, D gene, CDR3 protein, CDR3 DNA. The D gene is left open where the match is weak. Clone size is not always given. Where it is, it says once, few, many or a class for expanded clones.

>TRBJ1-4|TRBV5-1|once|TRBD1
CASSSGQGAFNEKLFF
TGCGCCAGCAGCTCCGGACAGGGGGCTTTTAATGAAAAACTGTTTTTT
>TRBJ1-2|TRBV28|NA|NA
CASNVGDYGYTF
TGTGCCAGCAACGTCGGGGACTATGGCTACACCTTC
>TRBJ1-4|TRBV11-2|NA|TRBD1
CASSSGQVHEKLFF
TGTGCCAGCAGTTCGGGACAGGTTCATGAAAAACTGTTTTTT
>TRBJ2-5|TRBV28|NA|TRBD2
CASGGLAGGETQYF
TGTGCCAGCGGGGGACTAGCGGGAGGAGAGACCCAGTACTTC
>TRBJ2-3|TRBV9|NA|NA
CASSSPESTDTQYF
TGTGCCAGCAGCTCCCCAGAAAGCACAGATACGCAGTATTTT
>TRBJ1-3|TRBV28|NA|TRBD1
CASSTTGQALSGNTIYF
TGTGCCAGCAGTACTACGGGACAGGCCCTCTCTGGAAACACCATATATTTT
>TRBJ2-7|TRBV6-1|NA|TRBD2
CASSSGTTNYEQYF
TGTGCCAGCAGTTCCGGGACTACCAACTACGAGCAGTACTTC
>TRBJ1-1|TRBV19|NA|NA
CASSMSRGTEAFF
TGTGCCAGTAGTATGTCGCGGGGAACTGAAGCTTTCTTT
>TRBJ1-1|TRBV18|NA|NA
CASSPGRGNTEAFF
TGTGCCAGCTCACCAGGACGGGGAAACACTGAAGCTTTCTTT
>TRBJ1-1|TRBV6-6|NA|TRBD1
CAIDRGDTEAFF
TGTGCCATTGACAGGGGGGACACTGAAGCTTTCTTT
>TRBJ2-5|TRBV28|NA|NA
CASRIPSGKKYF
TGTGCCAGCAGGATACCGAGCGGAAAAAAGTACTTC
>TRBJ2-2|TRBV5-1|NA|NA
CASSLAPRGGSNTGELFF
TGCGCCAGCAGCTTGGCCCCTCGGGGAGGTTCGAACACCGGGGAGCTGTTTTTT
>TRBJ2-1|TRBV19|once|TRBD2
CASSIDGLAGASYNEQFF
TGTGCCAGTAGTATAGATGGACTAGCGGGGGCTTCTTACAATGAGCAGTTCTTC
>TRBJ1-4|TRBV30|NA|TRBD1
CAWSVGTATNEKLFF
TGTGCCTGGAGTGTAGGGACAGCAACTAATGAAAAACTGTTTTTT
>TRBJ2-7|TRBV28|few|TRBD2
CASSTSGRASHEQYF
TGTGCCAGCAGTACTAGCGGGAGGGCCTCCCACGAGCAGTACTTC
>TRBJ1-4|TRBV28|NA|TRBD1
CASSPPPGQGSEKLFF
TGTGCCAGCAGTCCTCCTCCGGGACAGGGGAGTGAAAAACTGTTTTTT
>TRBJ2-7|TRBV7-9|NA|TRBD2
CASSRGSGGQIPYEQYF
TGTGCCAGCAGCCGGGGTAGCGGGGGTCAGATACCCTACGAGCAGTACTTC
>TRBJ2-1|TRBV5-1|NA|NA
CASSKERQRNSYNEQFF
TGCGCCAGCAGCAAGGAAAGACAGCGTAACTCCTACAATGAGCAGTTCTTC
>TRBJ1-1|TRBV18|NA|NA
CASSPGGNTEAFF
TGTGCCAGCTCGCCGGGAGGGAACACTGAAGCTTTCTTT
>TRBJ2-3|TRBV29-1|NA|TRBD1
CSGDRGIGQDTQYF
TGCAGCGGGGACAGGGGAATCGGGCAGGATACGCAGTATTTT
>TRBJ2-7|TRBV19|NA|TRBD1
CASSPRDSVDYEQYF
TGTGCCAGTAGTCCCCGGGACAGCGTAGATTACGAGCAGTACTTC
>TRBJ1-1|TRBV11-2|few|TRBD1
CASSPPTGATEAFF
TGTGCCAGCAGCCCGCCTACAGGGGCCACTGAAGCTTTCTTT
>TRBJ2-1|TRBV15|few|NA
CATSRDEVTGQFF
TGTGCCACCAGCAGAGATGAGGTAACTGGGCAGTTCTTC
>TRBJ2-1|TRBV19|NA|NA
CASSIGTGGGGGEQFF
TGTGCCAGTAGTATAGGTACGGGGGGCGGTGGAGGTGAGCAGTTCTTC
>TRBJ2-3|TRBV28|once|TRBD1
CASRSPAGTGGSTQYF
TGTGCCAGCAGATCGCCAGCCGGGACAGGGGGCTCGACGCAGTATTTT
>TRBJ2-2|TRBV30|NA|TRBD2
CAWSQRELSGELFF
TGTGCCTGGAGTCAGCGGGAGTTGTCCGGGGAGCTGTTTTTT
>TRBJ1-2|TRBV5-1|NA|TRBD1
CASSLAGQGAVYTF
TGCGCCAGCAGCTTGGCCGGACAGGGCGCTGTCTACACCTTC
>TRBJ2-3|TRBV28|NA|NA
CASSLPGKVTDTQYF
TGTGCCAGCAGTTTACCAGGGAAGGTCACAGATACGCAGTATTTT
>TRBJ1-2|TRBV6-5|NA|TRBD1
CASTQGQGPGYTF
TGTGCCAGCACCCAAGGACAGGGGCCTGGCTACACCTTC
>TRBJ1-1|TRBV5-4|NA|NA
CASSLEGAVIRAFF
TGTGCCAGCAGCTTAGAAGGGGCGGTGATCCGGGCTTTCTTT
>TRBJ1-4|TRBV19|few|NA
CASSIGAARNEKLFF
TGTGCCAGTAGTATTGGGGCAGCCAGAAATGAAAAACTGTTTTTT
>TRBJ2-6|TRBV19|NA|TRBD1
CASLQDRVYSGANVLTF
TGTGCCAGTCTACAGGACAGGGTTTATTCTGGGGCCAACGTCCTGACTTTC
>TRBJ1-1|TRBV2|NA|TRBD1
CASSDRQGWTEAFF
TGTGCCAGCAGTGACAGACAGGGATGGACTGAAGCTTTCTTT
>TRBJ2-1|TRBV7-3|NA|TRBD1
CASSTQGDYNEQFF
TGTGCCAGCAGCACCCAGGGGGACTACAATGAGCAGTTCTTC
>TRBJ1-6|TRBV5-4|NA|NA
CASSRQGTNSPLHF
TGTGCCAGCAGCCGTCAGGGTACGAATTCACCCCTCCACTTT
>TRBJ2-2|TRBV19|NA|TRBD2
CATRGGLSNTGELFF
TGTGCCACCCGGGGGGGCCTGTCGAACACCGGGGAGCTGTTTTTT